This entry lists 25 T cell receptor beta chains sequenced from one sample in a study of T cell responses to AZD1222 COVID-19 vaccine. Generated by immunoSEQ multiplex PCR, the TCRdb table keeps only in-frame clones and is missing some. Of about 270,000 clones in the sample, 94% are singletons; the top ten hold around 0.5%. The sequenced sample was peripheral blood, obtained 28 days after the second AZD1222 dose. All receptors come from an adult who received the AZD1222 COVID-19 vaccine.

This clone occurred a few times. For the CDR3, the DNA is TGTGCCAGCAGTTTAGGGGTTATGAACACTGAAGCTTTCTTT. Encoded protein: CASSLGVMNTEAFF. This chain joins TRBV28 and TRBJ1-1, with no clear D. The germline gives CDR1 MDHEN, CDR2 SYDVKM. V shed 2 bases and J shed 0 bases, with 7 bases lying between them. This CDR3 has 14 amino acids.

The chain recombines TRBV14 with TRBJ1-3; 10 bases are shared with TRBD1. The CDR3 is 15 amino acids. Trimming at V came to 4 bases and at J to 4 bases, leaving 4 bases not matched to a gene. Germline V gene lookup returns CDR1 SGHDN and CDR2 FVKESK. CDR3 protein: CASSLGTGAGNTIYF. In DNA form, the CDR3 reads TGTGCCAGCAGCCTCGGGACAGGGGCAGGAAACACCATATATTTT.

The table lists this clone with a count of one. The J gene is TRBJ1-3, the V gene TRBV2, with D possibly being TRBD1 (5 bases). Germline V lookup: CDR1 SNHLY, CDR2 FYNNEI. This CDR3 contains 15 residues. V gave up 0 bases and J gave up 2 bases, with 8 bases separating them. The CDR3 region has the DNA TGTGCCAGCAGTGAAGCAGGGGACCCTGGAAACACCATATATTTT. Translating gives CASSEAGDPGNTIYF.

The rearrangement links TRBV30 to TRBJ1-2; the D is unclear. CDR3 length equals 15 residues. V lost 1 base to trimming and J lost 2 bases, with 14 bases between them. Germline CDR1 is GTSNPN and CDR2 is SVGIG (reference sequence). The CDR3 DNA is TGTGCCTGGAGTGACCTCGAGTCTCACAACTATGGCTACACCTTC. This gives the protein CAWSDLESHNYGYTF.

This clone was detected once. The chain uses TRBV28 and TRBJ1-5, with D possibly matching TRBD1 (5 bases). CDR3 length: 14 residues. CDR1 and CDR2 from the germline V gene are MDHEN and SYDVKM. V shed 7 bases and J shed 7 bases, with 17 bases lying between them. CDR3 DNA sequence: TGTGCCAGCAAAGTTCCAGGGCAAGTCCAGCCCCAGCATTTT. It is translated as CASKVPGQVQPQHF.

The J gene is TRBJ1-6, the V gene TRBV3-1 (or the pseudogene TRBV3-2); 9 nucleotides agree with TRBD1. The junction had 8 bases not matched to a gene; V was cut back by 0 bases and J by 11 bases. This CDR3 contains 16 residues. CDR1 is LGHDT and CDR2 is YNNKEL in the germline V gene (reference sequence). The CDR3 reads CASSQEPGQGYTPLHF. CDR3 bases: TGTGCCAGCAGCCAAGAACCCGGACAGGGGTATACACCCCTCCACTTT.

This clone was observed once. The chain is built from TRBV28 and TRBJ1-2; no definite D call. The V gene lost 2 bases and the J gene lost 8 bases, with 18 bases spanning the gap. The germline gives CDR1 MDHEN, CDR2 SYDVKM. CDR3 length equals 15 residues. The CDR3 sequence: CASSLEARVAGGYTF. The CDR3 DNA reads as TGTGCCAGCAGTTTAGAGGCCCGGGTGGCGGGCGGCTACACCTTC.

This clone showed up just once. This rearrangement joins TRBV24-1 to TRBJ2-2, with D possibly being TRBD2 (7 bases). This CDR3 has 14 amino acids. V was clipped by 9 bases and J by 2 bases, with 12 bases between them. Germline V lookup: CDR1 KGHDR, CDR2 SFDVKD. In DNA, the CDR3 is TGTGCCACCGGGGGGGCCCAAAACACCGGGGAGCTGTTTTTT. This translates into CATGGAQNTGELFF.

The chain carries TRBV3-1 (or the pseudogene TRBV3-2) and TRBJ2-2; D remains ambiguous. Trimming took off 4 bases at V and 4 bases at J, with 16 bases between the two ends. This CDR3 has 16 amino acids. The germline CDR1 and CDR2 sequences are LGHDT and YNNKEL (reference sequence). The CDR3 bases are TGTGCCAGCAGCCCAGCCTCGTCGGCGGTCACCGGGGAGCTGTTTTTT. It is translated as CASSPASSAVTGELFF.

The sample holds one count of this clone. The chain uses TRBV4-1 and TRBJ1-5; D call uncertain. The germline CDR1 and CDR2 sequences are MGHRA and YSYEKL. The CDR3 is 15 amino acids. Trimming shortened V by 0 bases and J by 2 bases, and 8 bases separated the two germline ends. CDR3 in DNA: TGCGCCAGCAGCCAAGATGGTGGGGGCAATCAGCCCCAGCATTTT. It encodes CASSQDGGGNQPQHF.

V gene TRBV6-6 combines with J gene TRBJ2-1; a possible D gene is TRBD1 (6 bases). Trimming took off 7 bases at V and 12 bases at J, with 16 bases between the two ends. CDR3 length: 12 amino acids. Germline V gives CDR1 MNHNY, CDR2 SVGAGI (reference sequence). CDR3 region: CASNLYREGQFF. CDR3 nucleotide sequence: TGTGCCAGCAACCTGTACAGGGAAGGGCAGTTCTTC.

The chain links TRBV19 to TRBJ1-3; no firm D call. The V gene lost 5 bases and the J gene lost 0 bases, with 17 bases spanning the gap. This CDR3 has 17 amino acids. Germline V lookup: CDR1 LNHDA, CDR2 SQIVND (reference sequence). CDR3 region: CASSDTARPYSGNTIYF. CDR3 nucleotides: TGTGCCAGTAGTGATACCGCTCGGCCTTACTCTGGAAACACCATATATTTT.

The V gene is TRBV29-1, the J gene TRBJ1-2; D is unclear. Germline CDR1 and CDR2: SQVTM and ANQGSEA. CDR3 length equals 12 residues. V was pared by 3 bases and J by 5 bases, with 10 bases between. CDR3 region: CSVDMVGYGYTF. CDR3 sequence (DNA): TGCAGCGTTGATATGGTCGGGTATGGCTACACCTTC.

This clone has a single count. The sample has other DNA sequences that encode this CDR3 too. This chain links TRBV28 with TRBJ1-2, with 8 bases that match TRBD1. CDR1 and CDR2 (germline): MDHEN, SYDVKM. CDR3 size: 13 residues. J gave up 8 bases and V 3 bases, and 5 bases lay outside the gene matches. The chain's CDR3 is CASSLLQGGGYTF. The CDR3 DNA is TGTGCCAGCAGTTTGCTACAGGGGGGAGGCTACACCTTC.

This chain connects TRBV19 to TRBJ2-7, with TRBD1 identical over 12 bases. This CDR3 has 14 amino acids. V shed 7 bases, J shed 5 bases, and the junction held 6 bases outside the gene matches. Germline V CDR1 and CDR2: LNHDA, SQIVND (reference sequence). The DNA for the CDR3 is TGTGCCAGTAAGGGACAGGGGGCGGGCCACGAGCAGTACTTC. It translates to CASKGQGAGHEQYF.

The J gene is TRBJ2-7, the V gene TRBV29-1, with D perhaps given as TRBD1 or TRBD2 (6 bases each). Germline assignment: CDR1 SQVTM and CDR2 ANQGSEA. With 3 bases removed from V and 2 bases from J, the gap between germline ends came to 11 bases. The CDR3 sequence is 13 residues long. The CDR3 is CSVEGGPPYEQYF. The DNA of the CDR3 is TGCAGCGTTGAGGGGGGCCCTCCCTACGAGCAGTACTTC.

The J gene is TRBJ1-1, the V gene TRBV5-4, with D uncertain. This CDR3 comprises 14 residues. CDR1 and CDR2 (germline): SGHNT, YYREEE (reference sequence). V was cut by 4 bases and J by 0 bases, with 10 bases left in between. The chain's CDR3 is CASSPRRMNTEAFF. The CDR3 bases are TGTGCCAGCAGCCCAAGACGGATGAACACTGAAGCTTTCTTT.

The chain couples TRBV9 to TRBJ2-6; TRBD2 agrees at 7 bases. This CDR3 has 15 amino acids. The germline gives CDR1 SGDLS, CDR2 YYNGEE. With V trimmed by 6 bases and J by 4 bases, 7 bases remained unmatched. DNA of the CDR3: TGTGCCAGCACCATGGGAGGGTCAGGGGCCAACGTCCTGACTTTC. Protein sequence: CASTMGGSGANVLTF.

The V and J genes are TRBV28 and TRBJ1-4; possibly TRBD1 for D (6 bases). The CDR3 length is 14 residues. Germline values: CDR1 MDHEN, CDR2 SYDVKM. Trimming shortened V by 6 bases and J by 5 bases, and 13 bases separated the two germline ends. The CDR3 region is CASSPRTANEKLFF. CDR3 DNA: TGTGCCAGCAGCCCTCGGACAGCGAATGAAAAACTGTTTTTT.

This chain connects TRBV25-1 to TRBJ2-7; D call uncertain. In germline, CDR1 is MGHDK, CDR2 SYGVNS. Trimming removed 1 base at V and 6 bases at J, with 4 bases between. This CDR3 spans 11 amino acids. The CDR3 nucleotides are TGTGCCAGCAGTGAATTAAGCGAGCAGTACTTC. It yields the protein CASSELSEQYF.

The CDR3 here is CASTGGGNEQYF. In nucleotides, the CDR3 is TGTGCCTCCACGGGGGGCGGGAACGAGCAGTACTTC. This rearrangement joins TRBV7-9 to TRBJ2-7, with D possibly matching TRBD2 (7 bases). CDR3 length equals 12 residues. Deletions cut 11 bases from V and 5 bases from J, with 16 bases between. The germline V gene encodes CDR1 SEHNR and CDR2 FQNEAQ (reference sequence). Filled out from reference TRBV7-9 and TRBJ2-7, the complete variable domain reads DTGVSQNPRHKITKRGQNVTFRCDPISEHNRLYWYRQTLGQGPEFLTYFQNEAQLEKSRLLSDRFSAERPKGSFSTLEIQRTEQGDSAMYLCASTGGGNEQYFGPGTRLTVT.

V gene TRBV7-2 combines with J gene TRBJ2-2; 7 nucleotides align to TRBD2. The CDR3 runs 15 residues. Germline loops: CDR1 SGHTA, CDR2 FQGNSA. The J segment lost 4 bases and the V segment lost 3 bases, leaving 5 bases of the junction unmatched. DNA for the CDR3: TGTGCCAGCAGCTTGCTGGGGGGGGGCACCGGGGAGCTGTTTTTT. It specifies CASSLLGGGTGELFF.

The rearrangement links TRBV10-3 to TRBJ2-1; TRBD1 is a possible D gene (6 bases). Trimming stripped 7 bases from V and 5 bases from J, with 9 bases between. The CDR3 runs 12 residues. Per the germline V gene, CDR1 is ENHRY and CDR2 is SYGVKD. The CDR3 nucleotides are TGTGCCATCATGGGGGCCGACAATGAGCAGTTCTTC. Its protein product is CAIMGADNEQFF.

V and J are TRBV27 and TRBJ1-1; D gene unclear. Germline V gene data show CDR1 as MNHEY and CDR2 as SMNVEV (reference sequence). The CDR3 is 12 residues long. V gave up 5 bases and J gave up 4 bases, with 8 bases separating them. The CDR3, as DNA: TGTGCCAGCAGTAAGTGGGGCACTGAAGCTTTCTTT. Residues: CASSKWGTEAFF.

Points on this clone: Other DNA sequences in this sample translate to the same CDR3. V and J are TRBV5-1 and TRBJ1-1, with D unresolved. The germline V gene encodes CDR1 SGHRS and CDR2 YFSETQ. The CDR3 totals 14 residues. Trimming cost V 2 bases and J 0 bases, with 8 bases left between them. The DNA of the CDR3 is TGCGCCAGCAGCTTTGAACAGCTGAACACTGAAGCTTTCTTT. This translates into CASSFEQLNTEAFF.